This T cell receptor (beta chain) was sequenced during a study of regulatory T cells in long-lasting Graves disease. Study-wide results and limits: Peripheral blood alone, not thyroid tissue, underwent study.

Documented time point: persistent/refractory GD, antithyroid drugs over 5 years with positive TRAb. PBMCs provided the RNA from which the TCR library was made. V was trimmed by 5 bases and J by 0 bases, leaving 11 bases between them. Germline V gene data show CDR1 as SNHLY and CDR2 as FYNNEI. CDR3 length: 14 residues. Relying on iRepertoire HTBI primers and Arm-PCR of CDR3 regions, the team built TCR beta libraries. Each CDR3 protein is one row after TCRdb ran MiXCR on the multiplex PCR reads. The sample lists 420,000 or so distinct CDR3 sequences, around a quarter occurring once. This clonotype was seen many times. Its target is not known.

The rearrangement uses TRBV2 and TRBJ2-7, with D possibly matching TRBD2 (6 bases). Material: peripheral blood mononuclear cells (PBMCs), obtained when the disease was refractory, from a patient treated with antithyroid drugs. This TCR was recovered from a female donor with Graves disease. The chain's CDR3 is CASSPGLNSYEQYF. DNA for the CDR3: TGTGCCAGCAGTCCGGGACTTAACTCCTACGAGCAGTACTTC.